This TCR beta chain was sequenced for a study of T cell responses to AZD1222 COVID-19 vaccine. Study outcomes and limitations: It should be noted that donors were predominantly white British and more often female, and clonal diversity was possibly underestimated. Repertoire sampling was restricted to post-peak T cell response timepoints.

About this clone: Its antigen is as yet unknown.

Second-dose schedules of about 4 or about 12 weeks were combined. In germline, CDR1 is SGHRS, CDR2 YFSETQ. The CDR3 totals 18 residues. Trimming took 4 bases from V and 1 from J; bases not matched to a gene: 10. This table comes from immunoSEQ multiplex PCR, and its TCRdb copy is limited to in-frame clones, with some not included. The sample lists fewer than 200,000 clones, approximately 90% seen once, with under 2% in the top ten. The rearrangement joins TRBV5-1 to TRBJ1-3; 11 bases match TRBD1. The sequences come from peripheral blood, collected 28 days after the second AZD1222 dose. The source is an adult who received the AZD1222 COVID-19 vaccine. The CDR3 DNA is TGCGCCAGCAGCCCCGACCGTGGACAGGGGGCATCTGGAAACACCATATATTTT. Residues: CASSPDRGQGASGNTIYF.